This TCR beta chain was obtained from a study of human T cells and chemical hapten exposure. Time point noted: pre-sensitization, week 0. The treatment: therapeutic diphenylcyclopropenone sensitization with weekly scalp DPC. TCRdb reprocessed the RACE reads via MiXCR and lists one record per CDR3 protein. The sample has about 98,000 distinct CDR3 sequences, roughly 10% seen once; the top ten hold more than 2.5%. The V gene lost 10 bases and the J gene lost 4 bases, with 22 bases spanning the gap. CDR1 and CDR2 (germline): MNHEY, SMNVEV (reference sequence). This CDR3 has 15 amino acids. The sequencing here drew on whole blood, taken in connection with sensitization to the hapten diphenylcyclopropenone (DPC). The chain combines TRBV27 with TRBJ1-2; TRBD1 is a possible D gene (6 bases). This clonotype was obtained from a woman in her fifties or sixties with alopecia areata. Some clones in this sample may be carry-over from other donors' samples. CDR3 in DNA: TGTGCCACCAACCCCGGGGGCGGAAAGAGCTATGGCTACACCTTC. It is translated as CATNPGGGKSYGYTF.